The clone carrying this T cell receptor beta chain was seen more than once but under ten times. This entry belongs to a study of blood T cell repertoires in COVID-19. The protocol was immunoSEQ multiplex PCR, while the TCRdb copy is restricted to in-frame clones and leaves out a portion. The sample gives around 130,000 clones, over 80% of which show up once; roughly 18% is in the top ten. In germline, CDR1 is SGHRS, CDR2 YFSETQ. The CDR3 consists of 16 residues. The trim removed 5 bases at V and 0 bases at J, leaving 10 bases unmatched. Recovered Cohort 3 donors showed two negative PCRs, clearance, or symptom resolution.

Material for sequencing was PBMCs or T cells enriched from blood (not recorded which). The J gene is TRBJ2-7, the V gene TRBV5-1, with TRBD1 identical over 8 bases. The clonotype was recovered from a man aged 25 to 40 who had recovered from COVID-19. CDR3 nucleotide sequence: TGCGCCAGCAGATATTCTGGACAGGGATTCTCCTACGAGCAGTACTTC. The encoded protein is CASRYSGQGFSYEQYF.